Only a few counts were recorded for the clone carrying this T cell receptor beta chain. As processed by the authors: The authors estimated nucleated cell counts from reference gene primer amplification. Profiled with immunoSEQ multiplex PCR; TCRdb holds only in-frame clones, not every one. The V and J calls and the clone size are those of that table, but D and trimming were determined from the DNA. Of about 320,000 clones in the sample, roughly 82% were seen once. The sample originates from a study of blood T cell repertoires in COVID-19. Germline CDR1 and CDR2: WSHSY and SAAADI. V shed 7 bases and J 8 bases; nucleotides not matched to a gene: 6. The CDR3 contains 14 residues.

Sequencing was performed on peripheral blood. The sequence derives from a woman aged 50 to 60 with acute or convalescent COVID-19. The chain employs TRBV10-2 and TRBJ2-4, with 12 bases aligning to TRBD1. CDR3 loop: CASTPGQGAYIQYF. The CDR3, as DNA: TGCGCCAGCACGCCGGGACAGGGGGCCTACATTCAGTACTTC.